The clone carrying this T cell receptor beta chain is medium-sized. This sample was taken from a study of cytomegalovirus exposure and HLA in healthy donors. The CDR3 is made up of 19 amino acids. J was trimmed by 0 bases and V by 0 bases; bases with no gene match: 5. Germline CDR1 LGHNA, CDR2 YSLEER. The PCR had 60 Vbeta and 13 Jbeta primers. Method: immunoSEQ multiplex PCR; TCRdb's copy keeps in-frame clones and lacks some. The table lists roughly 60,000 clones, approximately 80% of them singletons. This receptor was identified in a man younger than 45 in good health and CMV-seronegative. The chain links TRBV4-3 to TRBJ2-6; 10 positions agree with TRBD1. The sequenced material came from PBMCs. The CDR3 DNA follows: TGCGCCAGCAGCCAAGAGGAGGGGACAGGGGTCTCTGGGGCCAACGTCCTGACTTTC. Protein sequence: CASSQEEGTGVSGANVLTF.